The 21 T cell receptor beta chains below all came from one sample that was sequenced in a study of blood T cell repertoires in COVID-19. Assay: immunoSEQ multiplex PCR; the TCRdb copy retains only in-frame clones and omits some. The sample contains roughly 300,000 clones, about nine tenths of which appear only once. Sequenced: PBMCs or T cells enriched from blood (not recorded which). The receptors here all came from a young woman who had recovered from COVID-19.

The chain is built from TRBV5-1 and TRBJ1-1; D uncertain. The germline V gene has CDR1 SGHRS and CDR2 YFSETQ. The CDR3 is made up of 16 amino acids. V lost 4 bases and J lost 1, with 17 bases in between. CDR3 protein: CASSDGTSRGNTEAFF. CDR3 DNA sequence: TGCGCCAGCAGCGATGGAACCTCCCGGGGGAACACTGAAGCTTTCTTT.

The chain uses TRBV9 and TRBJ1-5; 7 bases are a match to TRBD1. The ends lost 3 bases at V and 4 bases at J; junction bases unmatched: 4. Germline CDR1 is SGDLS and CDR2 is YYNGEE. CDR3 length: 14 amino acids. In DNA form, the CDR3 reads TGTGCCAGCAGCGCCGACAGGGTGAATCAGCCCCAGCATTTT. Its protein product is CASSADRVNQPQHF.

The chain recombines TRBV5-8 with TRBJ1-2; TRBD1 agrees at 8 bases. CDR1 and CDR2 (germline): SGHTS, YDEGEE. Trimming at V came to 4 bases and at J to 3 bases, leaving 11 bases not matched to a gene. This CDR3 has 16 residues. The CDR3 DNA reads TGTGCCAGCAGCACGGAGACCAGGGGGCAGGACTATGGCTACACCTTC. This translates into CASSTETRGQDYGYTF.

The chain combines TRBV30 with TRBJ1-4; tentatively, D is TRBD1 (6 bases). Germline CDR1 is GTSNPN and CDR2 is SVGIG (reference sequence). The length of the CDR3 is 14 residues. Deletions cut 0 bases from V and 10 bases from J, with 15 bases between. The DNA of the CDR3 is TGTGCCTGGAGTGTACAGGGCTTATCTGGAAAACTGTTTTTT. Protein: CAWSVQGLSGKLFF.

J is TRBJ1-4 and V is TRBV4-1; D is ambiguous. V was pared by 3 bases and J by 4 bases, with 9 bases between. This CDR3 is built from 14 residues. The V gene's germline CDR1 is MGHRA and CDR2 YSYEKL. The CDR3 protein is CASSQTGLNEKLFF. DNA of the CDR3: TGCGCCAGCAGCCAGACCGGACTTAATGAAAAACTGTTTTTT.

The CDR3 is CASSLYLQGGETQYF. CDR3 coding DNA: TGTGCCAGCAGCCTCTACCTACAGGGGGGGGAGACCCAGTACTTC. This chain joins TRBV9 and TRBJ2-5; a weak D match, TRBD1 (8 bases). With 4 bases removed from V and 5 bases from J, the gap between germline ends came to 18 bases. Germline assignment: CDR1 SGDLS and CDR2 YYNGEE. CDR3 size: 15 residues.

This clone has only a few counts. CDR3 loop: CASSLSGEPYEQYF. The CDR3 nucleotides are TGTGCCAGCAGTTTATCGGGCGAACCCTACGAGCAGTACTTC. The chain has TRBV27 and TRBJ2-7; D call uncertain. The CDR3 is made up of 14 amino acids. V was shortened by 0 bases and J by 2 bases, with 8 bases between the two germline ends. Germline V CDR1 and CDR2: MNHEY, SMNVEV (reference sequence).

As DNA, the CDR3 is TGTGCCAGCAGCCGAGGACGCAGGGAATCCTATGGCTACACCTTC. This codes for CASSRGRRESYGYTF. The J gene is TRBJ1-2, the V gene TRBV3-1 (or the pseudogene TRBV3-2); D possibly corresponds to TRBD1 (5 bases). The ends were cut back, 4 bases at V and 4 bases at J, with 16 bases in the middle. CDR3 size: 15 residues. CDR1 is LGHDT and CDR2 is YNNKEL in the germline V gene (reference sequence).

The rearrangement joins TRBV6-5 to TRBJ2-1; weak D call: TRBD2 (5 bases). Germline V gene sequence: CDR1 MNHEY, CDR2 SVGAGI. CDR3 length equals 15 residues. V was pared by 5 bases and J by 0 bases, with 11 bases between. In DNA form, the CDR3 reads TGTGCCAGCAGTAGGACGGGAAGCTCCTACAATGAGCAGTTCTTC. The encoded protein is CASSRTGSSYNEQFF.

The chain recombines TRBV5-3 with TRBJ2-5; maybe TRBD2 (6 bases). TRBV5-3 is given ORF status, its function remaining uncertain. There are 15 residues in the CDR3. The V end was cut by 5 bases, the J end by 5 bases, with 19 bases between. Here the CDR3 DNA reads TGTGCCAGAAGGATAGAGGCGGGGTGTCGGGAGACCCAGTACTTC. It specifies CARRIEAGCRETQYF.

This chain joins TRBV27 and TRBJ1-2, with D hard to call. V shed 8 bases and J shed 2 bases, with 15 bases lying between them. The CDR3 covers 14 residues. The germline V gene encodes CDR1 MNHEY and CDR2 SMNVEV (reference sequence). The DNA for the CDR3 is TGTGCCAGCGCCCCTGCGGGCAGCAACTATGGCTACACCTTC. Protein sequence: CASAPAGSNYGYTF.

The chain recombines TRBV1 with TRBJ1-2; the D segment call TRBD1 is taken from the table without a DNA check. TRBV1 represents a pseudogene. This CDR3 comprises 17 residues. The CDR3 DNA reads as TGCACCAGCAGACAAGATATATTCAGGGATTTTGGCTATGGCTACACCTTC. It encodes CTSRQDIFRDFGYGYTF.

The chain combines TRBV4-2 with TRBJ1-2; D possibly corresponds to TRBD1 (5 bases). This CDR3 is 14 amino acids long. Germline CDR1 reads LGHNA; CDR2 reads YNFKEQ. The ends were cut back, 6 bases at V and 3 bases at J, with 14 bases in the middle. The CDR3 DNA reads TGTGCCAGCAGACCCGTTGGGGGGGACTATGGCTACACCTTC. It yields the protein CASRPVGGDYGYTF.

The rearrangement joins TRBV6-2 or TRBV6-3 to TRBJ2-1; 10 positions match TRBD2. The J segment lost 4 bases and the V segment lost 5 bases, leaving 14 bases of the junction unmatched. CDR1 MNHEY and CDR2 SVGEGT come from the germline V gene. This CDR3 has 18 residues. CDR3 bases: TGTGCCAGCAGTACCCGTAGTCGGACTAGCGGAACGTACAATGAGCAGTTCTTC. Translated: CASSTRSRTSGTYNEQFF.

This rearrangement joins TRBV6-5 to TRBJ1-3; D is undetermined. V dropped 3 bases and J dropped 7 bases, with 10 bases sitting between them. Looked up from germline, CDR1 is MNHEY and CDR2 is SVGAGI. This CDR3 is 13 amino acids long. The CDR3 nucleotides are TGTGCCAGCAGTTATATCCCCGCGAACACCATATATTTT. Protein product: CASSYIPANTIYF.

The rearrangement links TRBV15 to TRBJ1-1; 7 bases are a match to TRBD1. Germline trimming cut 11 bases from V and 3 bases from J; bases unmatched to any gene: 9. The germline V gene has CDR1 LNHNV and CDR2 YYDKDF (reference sequence). The CDR3 sequence is 13 residues long. This chain's CDR3 is CAVKTGYDTEAFF. The CDR3, as DNA: TGTGCCGTAAAGACAGGGTACGACACTGAAGCTTTCTTT.

This clone was found a few times. This CDR3 reads CASKLAENNEQFF. For the CDR3, the DNA is TGTGCCAGCAAGCTAGCGGAAAACAATGAGCAGTTCTTC. The chain recombines TRBV2 with TRBJ2-1; 7 nucleotides match TRBD2. The length of the CDR3 is 13 residues. Trimming took 7 bases from V and 5 from J; bases not matched to a gene: 5. Germline V gene data show CDR1 as SNHLY and CDR2 as FYNNEI. Drawing the rest from reference TRBV2 and TRBJ2-1, the complete variable domain is EPEVTQTPSHQVTQMGQEVILRCVPISNHLYFYWYRQILGQKVEFLVSFYNNEISEKSEIFDDQFSVERPDGSNFTLKIRSTKLEDSAMYFCASKLAENNEQFFGPGTRLTVL.

The chain has TRBV9 and TRBJ2-1, with TRBD2 matching over 7 bases. The junction had 13 bases not matched to a gene; V was cut back by 4 bases and J by 9 bases. CDR3 length: 15 amino acids. CDR1 and CDR2 from the germline V gene are SGDLS and YYNGEE. This CDR3 reads CASSPGQRGGGEQFF. The CDR3 nucleotides read TGTGCCAGCAGCCCTGGGCAGCGGGGAGGCGGTGAGCAGTTCTTC.

The chain employs TRBV27 and TRBJ2-1, with 14 bases matching TRBD2. V lost 5 bases to trimming and J lost 7 bases; unmatched junction nucleotides: 10. CDR1 is MNHEY and CDR2 is SMNVEV in the germline V gene (reference sequence). The CDR3 spans 17 residues. CDR3 sequence reads: CASSPQGLAGEGNEQFF. The CDR3 DNA sequence: TGTGCCAGCAGTCCTCAGGGACTAGCGGGAGAAGGGAATGAGCAGTTCTTC.

The rearrangement links TRBV7-9 to TRBJ1-6; TRBD1 agrees at 8 bases. Germline V lookup: CDR1 SEHNR, CDR2 FQNEAQ (reference sequence). The CDR3 length is 14 residues. V dropped 4 bases and J dropped 7; count of bases not matched to a gene: 3. CDR3 DNA sequence: TGTGCCAGCAGCTCCCGGACAGGGAATTCACCCCTCCACTTT. It specifies CASSSRTGNSPLHF.

This clone has only one observation. The chain is built from TRBV27 and TRBJ1-6; a possible D gene is TRBD1 (5 bases). The CDR3 covers 14 residues. With 6 bases removed from V and 5 bases from J, the gap between germline ends came to 11 bases. Germline CDR1 is MNHEY and CDR2 is SMNVEV (reference sequence). The CDR3 DNA reads as TGTGCCAGCAGGGCCGACAGCCATAATTCACCCCTCCACTTT. Translated: CASRADSHNSPLHF.